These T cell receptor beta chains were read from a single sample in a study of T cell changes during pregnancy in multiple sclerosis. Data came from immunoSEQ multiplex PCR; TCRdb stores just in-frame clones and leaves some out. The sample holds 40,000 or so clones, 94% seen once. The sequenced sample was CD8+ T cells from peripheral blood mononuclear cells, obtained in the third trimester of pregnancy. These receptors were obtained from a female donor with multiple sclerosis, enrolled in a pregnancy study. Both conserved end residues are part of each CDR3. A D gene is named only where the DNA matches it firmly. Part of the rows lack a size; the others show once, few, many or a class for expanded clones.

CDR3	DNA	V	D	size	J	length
CASSPPDKPNTQYF	TGTGCCAGCAGCCCTCCCGACAAGCCAAATACGCAGTATTTT	TRBV13	-	few	TRBJ2-3	14
CASSQDPPAGDHTF	TGCGCCAGCAGCCAAGATCCCCCAGCGGGTGATCACACCTTC	TRBV4-1	-	-	TRBJ1-2	14
CASSSDGTAPYEQYF	TGTGCCAGCAGCTCGGACGGGACTGCCCCGTACGAGCAGTACTTC	TRBV11-2	-	few	TRBJ2-7	15
CASSPQGLAVRNEQFF	TGTGCCAGCAGCCCTCAGGGACTAGCGGTCCGGAATGAGCAGTTCTTC	TRBV7-9	TRBD2	-	TRBJ2-1	16
CASSLSGYTGELFF	TGTGCCAGCAGCTTATCAGGGTACACCGGGGAGCTGTTTTTT	TRBV11-1	-	-	TRBJ2-2	14
CASRPTSGVRQETQYF	TGTGCCAGCAGGCCCACTAGCGGAGTACGTCAAGAGACCCAGTACTTC	TRBV28	TRBD2	once	TRBJ2-5	16
CASMEAGGSREQFF	TGTGCCAGCATGGAGGCGGGAGGGTCGCGGGAGCAGTTCTTC	TRBV2	TRBD2	-	TRBJ2-1	14
CASSHTPGNEQYF	TGCGCCAGCAGCCATACCCCAGGGAACGAGCAGTACTTC	TRBV4-3	-	-	TRBJ2-7	13
CAISGIIGSGVSTDTQYF	TGTGCCATCAGTGGGATCATTGGGAGCGGGGTTAGCACAGATACGCAGTATTTT	TRBV10-3	TRBD2	-	TRBJ2-3	18
CASSLLGREAFQETQYF	TGTGCCAGCAGCTTGCTCGGGCGGGAGGCCTTCCAAGAGACCCAGTACTTC	TRBV5-6	TRBD2	few	TRBJ2-5	17
CATLGPGLANSGANVLTF	TGCGCCACCCTGGGGCCAGGCCTCGCAAACTCTGGGGCCAACGTCCTGACTTTC	TRBV10-2	-	-	TRBJ2-6	18
CASTPRGREVADTQYF	TGTGCCAGCACCCCCCGCGGGCGGGAGGTGGCAGATACGCAGTATTTT	TRBV4-2	TRBD2	-	TRBJ2-3	16
CASRASSYEQYF	TGTGCCAGCAGGGCTAGCAGTTACGAGCAGTACTTC	TRBV28	-	-	TRBJ2-7	12
CASSYSRGNTGELFF	TGTGCCAGCAGTTACTCTAGAGGTAACACCGGGGAGCTGTTTTTT	TRBV6-6	-	-	TRBJ2-2	15
CASSLTLDRDEKLFF	TGTGCCAGCAGTTTAACCCTCGACAGGGATGAAAAACTGTTTTTT	TRBV28	TRBD1	-	TRBJ1-4	15
CASMAQISNQPQHF	TGTGCCAGCATGGCACAAATTAGCAATCAGCCCCAGCATTTT	TRBV28	-	-	TRBJ1-5	14
CASSLLAGGGNEQFF	TGTGCCAGCAGTTTACTAGCGGGAGGCGGGAATGAGCAGTTCTTC	TRBV28	TRBD2	-	TRBJ2-1	15
CASSLRLAGENEQFF	TGTGCCAGCAGTTTAAGACTAGCGGGAGAAAATGAGCAGTTCTTC	TRBV27	TRBD2	once	TRBJ2-1	15